This T cell receptor beta chain was found in a study of blood T cell repertoires in COVID-19. Overall study context: PBMCs, B-cell-depleted T cells, or T cells provided the cDNA or gDNA that made up the material.

The method was immunoSEQ multiplex PCR; TCRdb's version includes in-frame clones alone and lacks a portion of them. The repertoire has roughly 290,000 clones, 75% to 95% of them found once; the top ten carry under 7%. Note on this clone: This specimen includes other DNA sequences encoding the same CDR3.

The CDR3 is 14 residues long. Germline V CDR1 and CDR2: SGHAT, FQNNGV. The V end lost 3 bases, the J end lost 2 bases, and 11 bases lay between the germline ends. Material for sequencing was peripheral blood. This TCR was sampled from a woman in her 30s with COVID-19, enrolled during active disease. J is TRBJ2-7 and V is TRBV11-2, with a tentative D call TRBD2 (6 bases). The CDR3 DNA reads as TGTGCCAGCAGCTTCGGGACTGGCACCTACGAGCAGTACTTC. Protein product: CASSFGTGTYEQYF.